The T cell receptor (beta chain) under discussion was sequenced for a study of T-cell reconstitution after alpha-beta-depleted transplantation in children. Whole-study results and caveats: Approximately two months post-transplant, alpha-beta T cells reportedly originated from several hundred expanded graft clones. Once a year had passed after transplant, T-cell counts and diversity came mostly from newly produced T cells.

Unique molecular identifiers were used to barcode this TCRbeta library. Using its own MiXCR run on the PCR reads, TCRdb lists one record per CDR3 protein. The table shows 700,000 to 950,000 distinct CDR3 sequences, with about 16% occurring only once. The sample holds a few counts of this clonotype. Its antigen is undetermined. The sample here was PBMCs, mostly from graft donor cells, taken 360 days after TCRalphabeta/CD19-depleted stem cell transplant. This sequence was found in a male patient younger than 18 who had a stem cell transplant for acute lymphoblastic leukemia, so the T cells may come from the graft donor.

CDR3 in amino acids: CASSLVGDRGKYF. Written as DNA, the CDR3 is TGCGCCAGCAGCTTGGTTGGTGACAGGGGGAAGTATTTT. The V call is TRBV5-1, the J call TRBJ2-3; 9 nucleotides align to TRBD1. Per the germline V gene, CDR1 is SGHRS and CDR2 is YFSETQ. This CDR3 has 13 residues. The V segment lost 0 bases and the J segment 13 bases; nucleotides outside the gene matches: 6.